Below are 27 T cell receptor beta chains sequenced from a single sample in a study of cytomegalovirus exposure and HLA in healthy donors. PCR used 60 Vbeta primers and 13 Jbeta primers. Sequencing used immunoSEQ multiplex PCR; TCRdb keeps in-frame clones, though not all of them. The sample holds 95,000 to 100,000 clones, about 80% seen once. The sample comprised PBMCs. These receptors were taken from a man aged 35-49 years in good health and CMV-seronegative.

This clone has a single count. The J gene is TRBJ2-7, the V gene TRBV7-8; 7 bases map to TRBD1. The CDR3 has 16 amino acids. Germline V gene sequence: CDR1 SGHVS, CDR2 FQNEAQ. V was clipped by 4 bases and J by 1 base; unmatched bases: 10. CDR3 amino acids: CASSSRGVQGSYEQYF. DNA for the CDR3: TGTGCCAGCAGCTCGAGAGGGGTACAGGGGTCCTACGAGCAGTACTTC.

The chain employs TRBV5-1 and TRBJ2-4, with TRBD1 matching 10 bases. In germline, CDR1 is SGHRS, CDR2 YFSETQ. The V and J ends lost 0 bases and 5 bases, in that order; junction bases with no gene match: 2. This CDR3 has 15 amino acids. The CDR3 DNA sequence: TGCGCCAGCAGCTTGGGGACAGGGGGGCAAAACATTCAGTACTTC. Its translation is CASSLGTGGQNIQYF.

The chain combines TRBV29-1 with TRBJ2-1; TRBD1 matches at 7 bases. The germline gives CDR1 SQVTM, CDR2 ANQGSEA. This CDR3 spans 15 amino acids. V trimming: 7 bases; J trimming: 6 bases; junction bases outside the gene matches: 15. In DNA form, the CDR3 reads TGCAGCGCGTCCCCGACAGGGATGGTTTTCAATGAGCAGTTCTTC. As protein: CSASPTGMVFNEQFF.

J is TRBJ2-3 and V is TRBV5-1, with 9 bases lining up with TRBD2. CDR3 length equals 13 residues. Germline CDR1 SGHRS, CDR2 YFSETQ. V lost 7 bases, J lost 4 bases, and 4 bases stayed unmatched. The CDR3 region has the DNA TGCGCCAGCGGTAGCGGGAGTGCAGATACGCAGTATTTT. This translates into CASGSGSADTQYF.

The chain carries TRBV2 and TRBJ2-7, with 12 bases identical to TRBD1. CDR1 and CDR2 from the germline V gene are SNHLY and FYNNEI. This CDR3 comprises 16 residues. V lost 6 bases, J lost 7 bases, and 13 bases stayed unmatched. The CDR3 is CASSDVWGQGAGEQYF. In nucleotides, the CDR3 is TGTGCCAGCAGCGACGTATGGGGACAGGGGGCGGGGGAGCAGTACTTC.

This CDR3 is CASSFSSETQYF. Written as DNA, the CDR3 is TGCGCCAGCAGCTTCTCTTCAGAGACCCAGTACTTC. J is TRBJ2-5 and V is TRBV5-1; D is unresolved. This CDR3 region has 12 residues. Trimming took 2 bases from V and 4 from J, leaving 6 bases between them. Per germline, CDR1 SGHRS and CDR2 YFSETQ.

This rearrangement joins TRBV4-3 to TRBJ2-2; 7 bases align to TRBD2. Germline lookup yields CDR1 LGHNA and CDR2 YSLEER. The length of the CDR3 is 15 residues. J lost 3 bases, V lost 5 bases, and 6 bases had no gene match. This CDR3 reads CASSSGTKHTGELFF. The CDR3 DNA is TGCGCCAGCAGCTCCGGGACTAAACACACCGGGGAGCTGTTTTTT.

Within the sample, this clone is medium-sized. The chain joins TRBV6-4 to TRBJ1-1; unclear D gene. Deletions cut 5 bases from V and 1 base from J, with 8 bases between. The CDR3 is 13 amino acids. Germline values: CDR1 MRHNA, CDR2 SNTAGT. The CDR3 DNA follows: TGTGCCAGCAGTTACGGGGAGAACACTGAAGCTTTCTTT. It translates to CASSYGENTEAFF.

The V and J genes are TRBV21-1 and TRBJ1-3. TRBV21-1 counts as a pseudogene. The CDR3 runs to 17 residues. The CDR3 protein is CASSKESISSSGNTIYF. In DNA, the CDR3 is TGTGCCAGCAGCAAAGAGAGTATCTCCTCCTCTGGAAACACCATATATTTT.

V and J are TRBV28 and TRBJ1-5; 8 positions match TRBD1. CDR3 length: 15 amino acids. Looked up from germline, CDR1 is MDHEN and CDR2 is SYDVKM. Trimming took 1 base from V and 6 from J; bases not matched to a gene: 5. Here the CDR3 DNA reads TGTGCCAGCAGTTTATTGGGGACAGGAGGTCAGCCCCAGCATTTT. Protein: CASSLLGTGGQPQHF.

The chain joins TRBV27 to TRBJ1-1; the D is unclear. V lost 6 bases and J 0 bases, leaving 11 bases between the germline ends. Germline CDR1 is MNHEY and CDR2 is SMNVEV (reference sequence). This CDR3 is 14 amino acids long. The CDR3 spells CASRLGALNTEAFF. CDR3 bases: TGTGCCAGCAGACTTGGAGCACTGAACACTGAAGCTTTCTTT.

This chain connects TRBV15 to TRBJ2-7, with D maybe TRBD2 (6 bases). V was pared by 0 bases and J by 2 bases, with 23 bases between. Per the germline V gene, CDR1 is LNHNV and CDR2 is YYDKDF (reference sequence). The CDR3 is 19 amino acids. The CDR3: CATSRDRFPVGEATYEQYF. In DNA form, the CDR3 reads TGTGCCACCAGCAGAGATCGATTCCCCGTTGGGGAGGCCACCTACGAGCAGTACTTC.

The chain joins TRBV9 to TRBJ2-5; 12 nucleotides align to TRBD2. In germline, CDR1 is SGDLS, CDR2 YYNGEE. Unmatched junction bases numbered 10, after V lost 0 bases and J lost 4 bases. The CDR3 loop spans 18 amino acids. CDR3 in amino acids: CASSVGPGLAGGRETQYF. The DNA of the CDR3 is TGTGCCAGCAGCGTAGGCCCGGGGCTAGCGGGGGGGCGAGAGACCCAGTACTTC.

The J gene is TRBJ2-7, the V gene TRBV7-6, with 10 bases lining up with TRBD2. Germline CDR1 reads SGHVS; CDR2 reads FNYEAQ. After removal of 4 bases from V and 3 bases from J, the junction contained 9 bases not matched to a gene. This CDR3 is 16 amino acids long. This CDR3 reads CASSSGASGGHYEQYF. CDR3 in DNA: TGTGCCAGCAGCTCCGGGGCTAGCGGGGGCCACTACGAGCAGTACTTC.

The chain joins TRBV7-9 to TRBJ2-7; the D gene is possibly TRBD2 (7 bases). V gave up 5 bases and J gave up 2 bases, with 13 bases separating them. The length of the CDR3 is 14 residues. Germline V lookup: CDR1 SEHNR, CDR2 FQNEAQ (reference sequence). The CDR3, as DNA: TGTGCCAGCAGCCCTACCGGGGGGCCCTACGAGCAGTACTTC. Translation gives CASSPTGGPYEQYF.

V gene TRBV9 combines with J gene TRBJ2-3, with D unclear. V lost 1 base to trimming and J lost 6 bases, with 9 bases between them. Germline CDR1 reads SGDLS; CDR2 reads YYNGEE. The CDR3 contains 13 residues. The CDR3 here is CASSVISGDTQYF. CDR3 nucleotide sequence: TGTGCCAGCAGCGTAATTTCGGGTGATACGCAGTATTTT. Full variable domain (outside the CDR3, taken from reference TRBV9 and TRBJ2-3): DSGVTQTPKHLITATGQRVTLRCSPRSGDLSVYWYQQSLDQGLQFLIQYYNGEERAKGNILERFSAQQFPDLHSELNLSSLELGDSALYFCASSVISGDTQYFGPGTRLTVL.

This chain joins TRBV2 and TRBJ1-1; 7 bases map to TRBD1. V gave up 3 bases and J gave up 10 bases; unmatched junction bases: 11. CDR3 length: 14 residues. The germline V gene encodes CDR1 SNHLY and CDR2 FYNNEI. The DNA for the CDR3 is TGTGCCAGCAGTGACGCCCGGGACAGTACGAGAGCTTTCTTT. Amino acid sequence: CASSDARDSTRAFF.

J is TRBJ2-7 and V is TRBV7-9; TRBD1 aligns across 8 bases. The germline V gene encodes CDR1 SEHNR and CDR2 FQNEAQ (reference sequence). With V trimmed by 5 bases and J by 0 bases, 0 bases remained unmatched. The CDR3 spans 13 residues. The CDR3 region has the DNA TGTGCCAGCAGCGGACAGGGCTCCTACGAGCAGTACTTC. Its protein is CASSGQGSYEQYF.

V gene TRBV5-1 combines with J gene TRBJ2-1, with TRBD2 matching over 7 bases. V shed 4 bases, J shed 5 bases, and the junction held 6 bases outside the gene matches. CDR3 length: 14 residues. Germline values: CDR1 SGHRS, CDR2 YFSETQ. CDR3 amino acids: CASSGGDFDNEQFF. CDR3 in DNA: TGCGCCAGCAGCGGGGGGGACTTCGACAATGAGCAGTTCTTC.

The CDR3 region has the DNA TGTGCCAGCAGCTTAGCGGAAGACAGTAGTGGAAACACCATATATTTT. Translation: CASSLAEDSSGNTIYF. The genes are TRBV7-8 and TRBJ1-3, with D possibly being TRBD1 (5 bases). Germline values: CDR1 SGHVS, CDR2 FQNEAQ. CDR3 length: 16 residues. V was clipped by 0 bases and J by 3 bases, with 12 bases between them.

J is TRBJ2-5 and V is TRBV7-2; a possible D gene is TRBD2 (6 bases). The germline V and J ends were trimmed by 6 bases and 11 bases, with 25 bases remaining between them. This CDR3 comprises 15 residues. Germline lookup yields CDR1 SGHTA and CDR2 FQGNSA. The CDR3 sequence is CASSEIVAAVTEQYF. CDR3 sequence (DNA): TGTGCCAGCAGTGAGATCGTAGCGGCCGTCACGGAGCAGTACTTC. The whole variable domain, remainder taken from reference TRBV7-2 and TRBJ2-5, is GAGVSQSPSNKVTEKGKDVELRCDPISGHTALYWYRQSLGQGLEFLIYFQGNSAPDKSGLPSDRFSAERTGGSVSTLTIQRTQQEDSAVYLCASSEIVAAVTEQYFGPGTRLLVL.

The V gene is TRBV5-1, the J gene TRBJ2-1, with 8 bases lining up with TRBD2. Per the germline V gene, CDR1 is SGHRS and CDR2 is YFSETQ. Trimming took 4 bases from V and 9 from J; bases not matched to a gene: 15. This CDR3 contains 16 residues. The CDR3 is CASSVHGGGSEGEQFF. DNA of the CDR3: TGCGCCAGCAGCGTCCATGGCGGGGGGAGTGAGGGTGAGCAGTTCTTC.

This rearrangement joins TRBV9 to TRBJ2-5; 8 bases agree with TRBD2. Germline V gives CDR1 SGDLS, CDR2 YYNGEE. V lost 0 bases to trimming and J lost 2 bases; unmatched junction nucleotides: 3. The CDR3 is 15 residues long. As DNA, the CDR3 is TGTGCCAGCAGCGTAGCAGCGGGGGAGCAAGAGACCCAGTACTTC. This encodes CASSVAAGEQETQYF.

The chain carries TRBV28 and TRBJ2-5, with D maybe TRBD2 (6 bases). This CDR3 contains 12 residues. V lost 2 bases and J 7 bases, leaving 8 bases between the germline ends. Germline assignment: CDR1 MDHEN and CDR2 SYDVKM. This chain's CDR3 is CASSLQGGTQYF. DNA for the CDR3: TGTGCCAGCAGTTTACAGGGAGGGACCCAGTACTTC. The full variable domain, in which reference TRBV28 and TRBJ2-5 provide the parts outside the CDR3, is DVKVTQSSRYLVKRTGEKVFLECVQDMDHENMFWYRQDPGLGLRLIYFSYDVKMKEKGDIPEGYSVSREKKERFSLILESASTNQTSMYLCASSLQGGTQYFGPGTRLLVL.

The chain joins TRBV6-5 to TRBJ2-2; D might be TRBD1 (6 bases). Per the germline V gene, CDR1 is MNHEY and CDR2 is SVGAGI. This CDR3 spans 15 amino acids. Trimming shortened V by 6 bases and J by 1 base, and 12 bases separated the two germline ends. The chain's CDR3 is CASSQDRQNTGELFF. The CDR3 nucleotides are TGTGCCAGCAGCCAAGACAGGCAGAACACCGGGGAGCTGTTTTTT.

The chain carries TRBV6-6 and TRBJ1-4; 9 bases agree with TRBD1. Germline V gene data show CDR1 as MNHNY and CDR2 as SVGAGI (reference sequence). This CDR3 comprises 16 residues. After removal of 4 bases from V and 5 bases from J, the junction contained 8 bases not matched to a gene. The CDR3 is CASSSATGGGNEKLFF. CDR3 bases: TGTGCCAGCAGTTCGGCAACAGGGGGCGGAAATGAAAAACTGTTTTTT.

With respect to this clone: The sample carries other DNA sequences with the same CDR3. V usage is TRBV18 and J usage is TRBJ2-4, with 8 bases fitting TRBD1. This CDR3 has 15 amino acids. Germline trimming cut 6 bases from V and 0 bases from J; bases unmatched to any gene: 4. CDR1 is KGHSH, CDR2 LQKENI, per germline. CDR3 DNA: TGTGCCAGCTCCGACAGGGGTATAGCCAAAAACATTCAGTACTTC. Its protein product is CASSDRGIAKNIQYF.